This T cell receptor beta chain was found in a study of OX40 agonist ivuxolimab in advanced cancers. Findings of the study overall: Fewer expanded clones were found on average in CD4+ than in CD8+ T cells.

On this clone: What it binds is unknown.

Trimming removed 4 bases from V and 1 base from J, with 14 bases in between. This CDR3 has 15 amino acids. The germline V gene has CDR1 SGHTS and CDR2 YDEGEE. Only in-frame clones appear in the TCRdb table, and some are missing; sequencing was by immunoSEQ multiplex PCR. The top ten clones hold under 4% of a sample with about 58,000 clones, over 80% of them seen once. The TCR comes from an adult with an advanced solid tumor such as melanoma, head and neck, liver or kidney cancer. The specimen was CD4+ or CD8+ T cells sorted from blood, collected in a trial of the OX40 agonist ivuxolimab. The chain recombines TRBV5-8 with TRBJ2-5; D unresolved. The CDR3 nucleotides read TGTGCCAGCAGCCCCGAAGGCAGTTCCCAAGAGACCCAGTACTTC. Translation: CASSPEGSSQETQYF.